This record concerns one T cell receptor (beta chain) sequence. No cognate antigen has been identified for it. Qualities for individual bases were not recorded, and no much larger clone is one base off. This specimen belongs to a study of cytomegalovirus exposure and HLA in healthy donors (dated by TCRdb to about 2017). With regard to the full study: An earlier analysis of several hundred of the donors reported about 300 Gb of sequence data and 117 million unique TCR beta sequences obtained from 180 million or so T cells. The number of typed donors differed by locus: about 620-640 for A, B, C, DRB1 and DQB1; 500 to 550 for DQA1; some 590 for DPA1; and approximately 450 for DPB1. Because of strong linkage in the cohort, roughly 5 DR-DQ haplotypes were treated as single units for association and clustering. Among 398 genotyped donors of the cohort, an average of about 240,000 unique TCR beta nucleotide sequences was sequenced per donor, of which approximately 18% were non-productive. A separate validation cohort of about 110 different subjects was used in addition to the 666-subject first cohort. Using immunosequencing, the study profiled T cell repertoires from about 620 subjects and related those repertoires to cytomegalovirus serostatus. All discovery cohort repertoires had been generated on a single sequencing platform. Of the 398 genotyped donors, less than 90% were placed in the genetic ancestry cluster associated with self-reported Caucasian donors. The aim of the study was to test whether cataloging public T cell receptors could identify signatures of past pathogen exposure. The study combined high-throughput TCR immunosequencing, statistical association of individual TCRs with disease status, and machine learning to predict cytomegalovirus infection status. To decide whether each TCR beta V gene segment behaved as functional or pseudogenic, an earlier analysis of approximately 620 of the donors relied on high-throughput TCR beta sequencing. In the later analysis, no new phenotypic data were used to find candidate immune exposures; instead, reliance was placed on TCR beta sequences and their occurrence across donors. A later genetic analysis took genome-wide SNP genotypes for about 55% of the roughly 700 donors and used that subset as a discovery cohort. A later analysis re-analyzed previously published TCR beta repertoires from several hundred donors and added high-resolution HLA genotyping to study TCR occurrence patterns. Donor age, sex, ethnicity and CMV serostatus were compiled together with the repertoire data. An early release that covered about 600 HLA-typed donors contained 300 to 350 gigabases of sequencing data and 70 million to 100 million unique TCR sequences. Class I and class II HLA loci were covered by the typing at four-digit resolution.

At the junction V is shortened by 4 bases and J by 4 bases; bases outside the gene matches: 12. From the cysteine through the phenylalanine, the CDR3 covers 16 amino acids. Kept here is only the CDR3 DNA, which spans 48 bases and is read in frame from base 1. CDR1 and CDR2 were assigned from the germline V gene as SGHDT and YYEEEE. The library was produced with the immunoSEQ multiplex PCR assay. For the multiplex PCR, a mixture combining 60 forward primers for TCR Vbeta segments and 13 reverse primers for TCR Jbeta segments was used. The CDR3 region of rearranged TCR beta genes was amplified from genomic DNA by a multiplex PCR assay. Amplified TCR beta libraries were sequenced as 87-base-pair reads on the Illumina HiSeq System. In the authors' own workflow: A later analysis counted about 76 million unique TCR beta chains across the 650 to 700 repertoires, and roughly 10 million of these chains were shared by at least two donors. Raw reads were error-corrected and collapsed into unique sequences with a nearest-neighbor algorithm that merged closely related sequences to remove PCR and sequencing errors. Alignment of CDR3 sequences to IMGT reference sequences was used to assign V, D and J gene segments. Each retained sequence needed at least a six-nucleotide match to both a V gene segment and a J gene segment. Rearrangements were classified as productive when the CDR3 lacked stop codons and remained in frame with V and J, and all other rearrangements were classified as non-productive. Following IMGT convention, CDR3 was defined as the stretch from the second conserved V-encoded cysteine to the conserved J-encoded phenylalanine. The earlier analysis of a few hundred of the donors excluded sequences that lacked an unambiguous match to a single V gene segment. An earlier analysis of 500 to 700 of the donors classified V segments as functional when productive rearrangements were above 56.7% and as segregating when the standard deviation between donors was above 5%. To diagnose cytomegalovirus status from the catalog of TCR beta chain sequences, a statistical classification framework was built. V and J gene assignment, in a later analysis, came from comparing TCR nucleotide sequences with IMGT/GENE-DB human TR gene sequences. The TCRdist pipeline was used in a later analysis to assign CDR3 sequences and most-parsimonious VDJ recombination scenarios. In a later analysis, each TCR beta chain was defined by its CDR3 amino acid sequence together with its V-gene family, and reads without a unique V-gene family were excluded. To address suspected cross-contamination and a sequencing artifact, a later analysis removed around 600 highly shared, low-generation-probability nucleotide sequences. For each public chain, a later analysis derived a clonal expansion index from normalized ranks of inferred template counts within each repertoire. Generation probabilities in a later analysis came from a VDJ recombination model fitted to out-of-frame rearrangements, and those results were checked against IGoR. Hypergeometric tests were used in a later analysis to score TCR-TCR, TCR-HLA and TCR-CMV co-occurrence, with a repertoire-size bias correction applied to the TCR pairs. In a later analysis, false discovery rates were estimated by permuting HLA or CMV assignments 20 times. In a later analysis, co-occurring TCRs were grouped with DBSCAN, and TCRdist sequence similarity was added when clustering was performed within HLA-allele-positive subsets. For co-occurrence clustering, repertoires with fewer than 30,000 or more than 120,000 public chains were excluded, along with roughly five repertoires with anomalous nucleotide sharing. This immuneACCESS table, as held by TCRdb, lists in-frame sequences with V and J called but not all clones. Of the missing ones, under half trace to an unresolved V gene in checked studies; the others have no known cause. From that table come the V and J calls and clone size; the DNA was used to work out D and trimming. A total of about 130,000 clones appear in this sample, less than 80% of them only once. About 7% of the sample is held by the ten biggest clonotypes.

The cohort consisted of 666 healthy bone marrow donors. At the time of sampling, all cohort members were nominally healthy, though unrecorded immune exposures were likely present. The donor tested CMV seropositive, placing the donor among the approximately 310 seropositive members of the cohort. Each donor provided a peripheral blood sample, and peripheral blood mononuclear cells were used for TCR beta sequencing. Genomic DNA extraction from the blood cell samples was performed with the Qiagen DNeasy Blood Extraction Kit. Overall study outcomes, separate from this receptor: A later analysis found that HLA-associated TCR beta chains were more clonally expanded and had lower generation probabilities than equally common non-associated chains. Three of the identified cytomegalovirus-associated TCR beta chains were confirmed in vitro to be specific for cytomegalovirus antigens. In a later genetic analysis, a missense DCLRE1C variant was associated with V-gene and J-gene trimming of TCR beta chains, and the association was replicated in an independent cohort. According to a later analysis, TCR association rates differed among HLA loci, with DRB1 alleles showing the most associated TCRs and HLA-C alleles showing the fewest. Compared with the approximately 670-donor mean, donors in an Asian-associated ancestry cluster had fewer N-insertions in productive TCRs, according to a later genetic analysis. For the cohort, immune exposure information was limited to CMV serostatus. According to the authors, the approach could potentially be generalized to other disease states and immunological phenotypes. A total of 150 or so TCR beta chains were listed by the study as associated with cytomegalovirus. The classifier was reported to diagnose cytomegalovirus status with high specificity and sensitivity in both the original cohort and the validation cohort. Most CMV-associated TCR beta chains appeared to be HLA-restricted in a later analysis, and the HLA associations seemed to be driven largely by CMV exposure. Correlated functional status among segregating V segments might reflect linkage disequilibrium, but an unknown experimental factor could not be ruled out. While some public TCRs were present in many individuals, most TCR sequences turned up only very rarely across donors. A further reported finding was that TCR beta sequences accurately predicted the HLA-A and HLA-B alleles for most subjects in the first cohort. At a false discovery rate of 0.05, a later analysis linked about 17,000 TCR beta sequences to specific HLA alleles. HLA typing was unavailable for some donors at each locus, so association tests used only the typed subset. Because the 87-base-pair reads could not distinguish some IMGT-functional V segments, including TRBV6-2 and TRBV6-3, those segments were excluded. Only TCR beta chains were sequenced in this cohort, and the absence of alpha or paired-chain data limited detectable features. Several of the top co-occurrence clusters appeared to be linked to parvovirus B19, influenza, CMV and Epstein-Barr virus, according to a later analysis. Strong co-occurrence of HLA alleles, especially DR and DQ, made assigning TCR associations to individual alleles difficult. Because counts were too low, roughly 17 rarely observed V segments, including chromosome 9 orphons, were left out of the earlier analysis of 500 to 750 of the donors. In an earlier analysis of approximately 590 of the donors, most TCR beta V segments were observed in productive rearrangements about 87% or about 30% of the time, broadly matching IMGT annotations. Presence/absence analyses assumed roughly uniform sequencing depth across donors, an assumption that may not hold. The sequencing pipeline was judged likely to have produced a cluster of highly shared sequence variants as a technical artifact.

The V gene is TRBV5-6 and the J gene is TRBJ1-1, with 8 bases aligning to TRBD1. The receptor comes from a man aged 35 to 55 in good health and CMV-seropositive. Source material: PBMCs. In nucleotides, the sequence is TGTGCCAGCAGCACCGGACAGGGCCGGATCGGCACTGAAGCTTTCTTT. Its translation is CASSTGQGRIGTEAFF.